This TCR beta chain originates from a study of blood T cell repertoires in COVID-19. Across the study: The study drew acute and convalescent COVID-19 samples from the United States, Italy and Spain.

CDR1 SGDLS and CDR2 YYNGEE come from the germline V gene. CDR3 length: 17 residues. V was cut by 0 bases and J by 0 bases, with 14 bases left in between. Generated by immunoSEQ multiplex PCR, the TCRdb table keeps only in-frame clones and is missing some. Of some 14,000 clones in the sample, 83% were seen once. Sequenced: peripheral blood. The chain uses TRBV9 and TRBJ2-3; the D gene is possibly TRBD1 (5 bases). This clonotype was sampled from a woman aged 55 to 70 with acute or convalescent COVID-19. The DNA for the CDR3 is TGTGCCAGCAGCGTAGCTCCGACAGCTCTTAGCACAGATACGCAGTATTTT. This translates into CASSVAPTALSTDTQYF.